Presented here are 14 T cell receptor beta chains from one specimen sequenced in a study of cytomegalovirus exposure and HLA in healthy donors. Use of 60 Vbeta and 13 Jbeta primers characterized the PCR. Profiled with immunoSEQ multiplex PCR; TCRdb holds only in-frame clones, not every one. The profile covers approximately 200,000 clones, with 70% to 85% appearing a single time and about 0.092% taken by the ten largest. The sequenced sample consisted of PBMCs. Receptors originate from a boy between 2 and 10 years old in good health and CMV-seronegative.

For the CDR3, the DNA is TGTGCCAGCAGTCCCCGCAGGGCTACTAATGAAAAACTGTTTTTT. It translates to CASSPRRATNEKLFF. The V and J genes are TRBV27 and TRBJ1-4; the D gene is possibly TRBD1 (5 bases). This CDR3 has 15 residues. CDR1 and CDR2 from the germline V gene are MNHEY and SMNVEV (reference sequence). V lost 5 bases and J lost 2, with 12 bases in between.

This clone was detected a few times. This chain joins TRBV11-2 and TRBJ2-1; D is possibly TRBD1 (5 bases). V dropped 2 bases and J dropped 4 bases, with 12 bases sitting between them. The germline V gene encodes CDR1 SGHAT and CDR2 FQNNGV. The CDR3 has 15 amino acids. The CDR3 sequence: CASSLSQQVYNEQFF. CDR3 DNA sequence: TGTGCCAGCAGCTTATCCCAACAGGTATACAATGAGCAGTTCTTC.

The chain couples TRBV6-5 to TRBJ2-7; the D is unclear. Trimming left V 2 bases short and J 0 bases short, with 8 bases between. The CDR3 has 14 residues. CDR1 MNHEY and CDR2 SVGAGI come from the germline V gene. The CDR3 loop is CASSYSSRSYEQYF. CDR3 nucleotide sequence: TGTGCCAGCAGTTACAGTAGCCGCTCCTACGAGCAGTACTTC.

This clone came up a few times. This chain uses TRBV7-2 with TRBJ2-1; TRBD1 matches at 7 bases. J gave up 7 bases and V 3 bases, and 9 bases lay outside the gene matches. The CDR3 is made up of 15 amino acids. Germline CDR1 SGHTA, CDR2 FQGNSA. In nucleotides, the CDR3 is TGTGCCAGCAGCTTTGACAGGGTTCGTTCGAATGAGCAGTTCTTC. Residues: CASSFDRVRSNEQFF.

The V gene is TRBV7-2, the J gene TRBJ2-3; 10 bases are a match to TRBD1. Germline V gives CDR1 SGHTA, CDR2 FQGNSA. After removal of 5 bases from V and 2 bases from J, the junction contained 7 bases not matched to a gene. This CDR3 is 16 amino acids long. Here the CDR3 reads CASSRRTGGYTDTQYF. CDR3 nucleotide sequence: TGTGCCAGCAGCCGCCGGACAGGGGGGTACACAGATACGCAGTATTTT. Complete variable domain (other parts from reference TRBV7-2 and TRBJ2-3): GAGVSQSPSNKVTEKGKDVELRCDPISGHTALYWYRQSLGQGLEFLIYFQGNSAPDKSGLPSDRFSAERTGGSVSTLTIQRTQQEDSAVYLCASSRRTGGYTDTQYFGPGTRLTVL.

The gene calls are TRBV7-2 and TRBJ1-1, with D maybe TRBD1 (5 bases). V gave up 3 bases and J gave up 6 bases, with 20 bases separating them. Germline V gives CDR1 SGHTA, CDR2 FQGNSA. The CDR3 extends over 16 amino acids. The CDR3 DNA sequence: TGTGCCAGCAGCTTCCATACACAGGTGGTGCCGGCTGAAGCTTTCTTT. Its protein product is CASSFHTQVVPAEAFF.

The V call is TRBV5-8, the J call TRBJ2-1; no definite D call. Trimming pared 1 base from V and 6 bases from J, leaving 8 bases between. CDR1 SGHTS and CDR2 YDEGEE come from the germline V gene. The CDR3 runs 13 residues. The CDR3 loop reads CASSLYESNEQFF. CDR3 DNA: TGTGCCAGCAGCTTGTACGAGAGCAATGAGCAGTTCTTC.

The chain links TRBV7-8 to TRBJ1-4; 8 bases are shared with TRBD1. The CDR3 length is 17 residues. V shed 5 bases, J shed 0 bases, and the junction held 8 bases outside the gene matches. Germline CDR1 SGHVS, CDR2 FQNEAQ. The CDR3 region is CASSIRPGQATNEKLFF. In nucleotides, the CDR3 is TGTGCCAGCAGCATAAGGCCGGGACAGGCAACTAATGAAAAACTGTTTTTT.

The CDR3 loop is CASSFYGYYGTALNEQFF. The CDR3 DNA sequence: TGTGCCAGCAGCTTTTACGGCTACTACGGGACAGCCCTCAATGAGCAGTTCTTC. The chain uses TRBV5-6 and TRBJ2-1; TRBD1 matches 7 bases. CDR3 length: 18 amino acids. Unmatched junction bases numbered 17, after V lost 2 bases and J lost 6 bases. Germline V gene lookup returns CDR1 SGHDT and CDR2 YYEEEE.

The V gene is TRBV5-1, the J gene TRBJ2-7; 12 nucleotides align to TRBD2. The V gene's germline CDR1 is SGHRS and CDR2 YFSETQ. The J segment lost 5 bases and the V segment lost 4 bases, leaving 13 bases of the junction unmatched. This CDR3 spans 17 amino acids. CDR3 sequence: CASSPGGLAGGIHEQYF. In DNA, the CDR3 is TGCGCCAGCAGCCCGGGCGGGCTAGCGGGGGGGATCCACGAGCAGTACTTC.

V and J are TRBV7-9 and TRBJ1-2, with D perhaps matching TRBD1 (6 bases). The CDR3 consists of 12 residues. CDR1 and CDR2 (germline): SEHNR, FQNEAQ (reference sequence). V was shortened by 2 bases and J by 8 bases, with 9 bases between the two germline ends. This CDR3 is CASSLTGSGYTF. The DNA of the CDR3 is TGTGCCAGCAGCTTAACAGGGTCCGGCTACACCTTC.

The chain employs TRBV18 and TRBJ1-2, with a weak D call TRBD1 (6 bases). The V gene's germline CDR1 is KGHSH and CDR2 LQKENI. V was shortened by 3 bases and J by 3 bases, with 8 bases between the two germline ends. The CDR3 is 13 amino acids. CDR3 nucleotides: TGTGCCAGCTCACCGGACAGCGACTATGGCTACACCTTC. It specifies CASSPDSDYGYTF. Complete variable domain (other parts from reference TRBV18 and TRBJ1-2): NAGVMQNPRHLVRRRGQEARLRCSPMKGHSHVYWYRQLPEEGLKFMVYLQKENIIDESGMPKERFSAEFPKEGPSILRIQQVVRGDSAAYFCASSPDSDYGYTFGSGTRLTVV.

This chain's CDR3 is CASSHLQGARADTQYF. CDR3 sequence (DNA): TGTGCCAGTAGCCATTTACAGGGGGCGAGGGCAGATACGCAGTATTTT. The chain recombines TRBV19 with TRBJ2-3, with 9 bases identical to TRBD1. The CDR3 contains 16 residues. The germline V gene has CDR1 LNHDA and CDR2 SQIVND (reference sequence). With V trimmed by 6 bases and J by 4 bases, 11 bases remained unmatched.

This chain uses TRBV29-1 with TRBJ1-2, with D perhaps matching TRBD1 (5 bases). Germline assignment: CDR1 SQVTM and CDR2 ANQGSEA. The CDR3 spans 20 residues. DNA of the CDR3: TGCAGTGGACACCAATCGGGGGGGGTAAACCCCCCCATGCTATGTTCTGGCTACACCTTC. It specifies CSGHQSGGVNPPMLCSGYTF.